The T cell receptor (beta chain) described here comes from a study of T cell clonotyping in hematopoietic cell transplantation. V was shortened by 2 bases and J by 3 bases, with 10 bases between the two germline ends. This CDR3 comprises 15 residues. CDR1 and CDR2 from the germline V gene are MDHEN and SYDVKM. On this clone: Antigen unknown.

Some clones are missing from TCRdb's copy, which holds only in-frame ones; the method was immunoSEQ multiplex PCR. Of about 16,000 clones in the sample, 70% to 75% were seen once. General study results and limits: Recipient TCR diversity dropped after transplant; expanded clonotypes rose from day 30 to 180. Few recipient clonotypes overlapped donors; over 95% were de novo at given depth. Graft donor and pretransplant recipient Inverse Simpson Index values predicted broader posttransplant TCR diversity.

The chain combines TRBV28 with TRBJ2-2; weak D call: TRBD1 (5 bases). The TCR originated in a woman aged 60 to 75 in good health. Some clones in this sample may be carry-over from other donors' samples. The sample taken for sequencing was peripheral blood mononuclear cells. CDR3 protein: CASSLAGRDTGELFF. CDR3 bases: TGTGCCAGCAGTTTAGCAGGGCGTGACACCGGGGAGCTGTTTTTT.